The present T cell receptor (beta chain) was sequenced within a study of regulatory T cells in long-lasting Graves disease. Study at large: Disease was considered persistent Graves' disease after over 5 years of antithyroid drugs (with positive TSH receptor antibodies). Broader study findings: There were preferences for TRBV28, TRBJ1-2 and TRBJ2-5 in persistent disease. Owing to a sample size that was small, accuracy may have been reduced.

Investigators prepared the TCR beta libraries by applying iRepertoire HTBI primers and Arm-PCR of CDR3 regions. TCRdb redid the calling of the multiplex PCR reads with MiXCR, one entry per CDR3 protein. Among 600,000 to 850,000 distinct CDR3 sequences listed, approximately 29% were seen once. This clonotype was counted many times. Its specificity is unknown. CDR3 length: 12 residues. The germline gives CDR1 GTSNPN, CDR2 SVGIG (reference sequence). Deletions cut 1 base from V and 6 bases from J, with 7 bases between. This sample's time point: persistent/refractory GD, antithyroid drugs over 5 years with positive TRAb. TCR sequences were obtained from RNA taken from PBMCs.

The sequencing here drew on peripheral blood mononuclear cells (PBMCs), taken when the disease was refractory, from a patient treated with antithyroid drugs. This TCR came from a female donor with Graves disease. This rearrangement joins TRBV30 to TRBJ1-5, with D perhaps TRBD1 (5 bases). CDR3 protein: CAWSEGVQPQHF. The CDR3 bases are TGTGCCTGGAGTGAAGGGGTTCAGCCCCAGCATTTT.